The rows below give T cell receptor beta chains drawn from one sample of a study of blood T cell repertoires in COVID-19. The data were produced by immunoSEQ multiplex PCR, yet TCRdb's version contains in-frame clones alone and is incomplete. The sample contains more than 250,000 clones, more than 70% of which appear only once. The sequenced sample was peripheral blood. These receptors all come from a man aged 18 to 29 who had recovered from COVID-19. Both conserved end residues are part of each CDR3. Fields, in order: CDR3 DNA, CDR3 protein, CDR3 length, V gene, J gene, D gene, clone size. D genes are given only for firm matches. The size field is filled for only some rows; it gives once, few, many or a size class.

TGCAGCGTGGGACAGAAACTCTCCTACGAGCAGTACTTC	CSVGQKLSYEQYF	13	TRBV29-1	TRBJ2-7	TRBD1	NA
TGTGCCAGCAGCGACAGGGGGCCGGGTAATGAAAAACTGTTTTTT	CASSDRGPGNEKLFF	15	TRBV7-9	TRBJ1-4	TRBD1	NA
TGTGCCAGTAGTATAGTGGCGGGCTACGAGCAGTACTTC	CASSIVAGYEQYF	13	TRBV19	TRBJ2-7	NA	once
TGTGCCAGCGGCCACCGAACAGGGGACGCTGAAGCTTTCTTT	CASGHRTGDAEAFF	14	TRBV13	TRBJ1-1	TRBD1	NA
TGTGCCAGCAGCTTAGCCCTACAGGGTCCTTTCTTT	CASSLALQGPFF	12	TRBV7-9	TRBJ1-1	NA	NA
TGTGCCAGCAGCTTGGCGCGGGGGTTAGCGGGGGAGCAGTACTTC	CASSLARGLAGEQYF	15	TRBV7-9	TRBJ2-7	TRBD2	NA
TGTGCCAGCAGCTCGACTCCGGGGGAGCAGTACTTC	CASSSTPGEQYF	12	TRBV11-2	TRBJ2-7	NA	NA
TGTGCCAGCAGCAACCTAGCGGGGTCCTACAATGAGCAGTTCTTC	CASSNLAGSYNEQFF	15	TRBV6-6	TRBJ2-1	TRBD2	NA
TGTGCCACCAGCCCGCACCAGGGGGCGGGTACTGAAGCTTTCTTT	CATSPHQGAGTEAFF	15	TRBV15	TRBJ1-1	TRBD1	NA
TGTGCCAGCAGTCACCGGTCTAGCGGTCTACTTTACAATGAGCAGTTCTTC	CASSHRSSGLLYNEQFF	17	TRBV6-2/TRBV6-3	TRBJ2-1	TRBD2	once
TGTGCCAGCTCACCTACGACAGGGGGGACAGATACGCAGTATTTT	CASSPTTGGTDTQYF	15	TRBV18	TRBJ2-3	TRBD1	NA
TGTGCCACCAGCACACCTCCGGGGGCCCAGTACTTC	CATSTPPGAQYF	12	TRBV15	TRBJ2-5	NA	NA
TGCGCCAGCAGCCAAGAACCACTAGCGGGGGCCTACGAGCAGTACTTC	CASSQEPLAGAYEQYF	16	TRBV4-1	TRBJ2-7	TRBD2	NA
TGTGCCAGCAGGCAGACTACCCAAGAGACCCAGTACTTC	CASRQTTQETQYF	13	TRBV3-1/TRBV3-2	TRBJ2-5	NA	NA
TGCGCCAGCAGCCAAGAACTGACTAGCGGCTACGAGCAGTACTTC	CASSQELTSGYEQYF	15	TRBV4-1	TRBJ2-7	TRBD2	NA
TGTGCCAGCAGCCTTACAGGGAAAGAGACCCAGTACTTC	CASSLTGKETQYF	13	TRBV12-3/TRBV12-4	TRBJ2-5	NA	NA
TGTGCCAGCAGCTTATTCGGGCAGGGCTACAATGAGCAGTTCTTC	CASSLFGQGYNEQFF	15	TRBV13	TRBJ2-1	NA	NA
TGTGCCAGCAAGGCAACTAGCGGGCCCGGGGAGCTGTTTTTT	CASKATSGPGELFF	14	TRBV14	TRBJ2-2	TRBD2	NA
TGTGCCAGCAGCTACGGGACAGGGGGCTCAGGGGAGACCCAGTACTTC	CASSYGTGGSGETQYF	16	TRBV5-8	TRBJ2-5	TRBD1	NA
TGTGCCAGCAGTTACTCGACCTGGACAGGAGACTATGGCTACACCTTC	CASSYSTWTGDYGYTF	16	TRBV6-6	TRBJ1-2	TRBD1	NA
TGCGCCAGCGGAAAACTAGCGGGACTCCAAGAGACCCAGTACTTC	CASGKLAGLQETQYF	15	TRBV5-1	TRBJ2-5	TRBD2	once
TGTGCCAGCAGCTCGAATACAGGGGGCCCACGATCCTACGAGCAGTACTTC	CASSSNTGGPRSYEQYF	17	TRBV7-9	TRBJ2-7	TRBD1	NA
TGTGCCAGCAGATGGGACAGCTACGAGCAGTACTTC	CASRWDSYEQYF	12	TRBV2	TRBJ2-7	TRBD1	NA
TGTGCCAGTAGCCTTAGCGGGAGGCTCCCTGAGGTCCACTACAATGAGCAGTTCTTC	CASSLSGRLPEVHYNEQFF	19	TRBV19	TRBJ2-1	TRBD2	NA
TGTGCCAGCAGCCAAGGTGGGGTCACGGGAGGAGGCCAGTACTTC	CASSQGGVTGGGQYF	15	TRBV3-1/TRBV3-2	TRBJ2-5	TRBD2	NA
TGTGCCAGCAGCCCCCGGCTAGCGGGAGTCACCGGGGAGCTGTTTTTT	CASSPRLAGVTGELFF	16	TRBV5-5	TRBJ2-2	TRBD2	NA
TGTGCCAGCAGTTATCCGGGACAGAGAAACACTGAAGCTTTCTTT	CASSYPGQRNTEAFF	15	TRBV6-6	TRBJ1-1	TRBD1	NA
TGTGCCAGCGCGGGGAGGGGCGAGGAGACCCAGTACTTC	CASAGRGEETQYF	13	TRBV18	TRBJ2-5	TRBD2	NA
TGTGCCAGCAGTGAAGTTACAGGGCTGAAGAGCAATCAGCCCCAGCATTTT	CASSEVTGLKSNQPQHF	17	TRBV6-1	TRBJ1-5	NA	NA
TGTGCCTCCTGGAGCGGGAACTACCTCCAAGAGACCCAGTACTTC	CASWSGNYLQETQYF	15	TRBV10-3	TRBJ2-5	TRBD2	NA
TGTGCCTGGAGTATAAACTCCTACGAGCAGTACTTC	CAWSINSYEQYF	12	TRBV30	TRBJ2-7	NA	once
TGCGCCAGCAGCTTGGCCGTAGCAGGGGGTTTCACCGGGGAGCTGTTTTTT	CASSLAVAGGFTGELFF	17	TRBV5-1	TRBJ2-2	TRBD1	NA
TGCGCCAGCAGCCCGGGGACAGGCCAAGAGACCCAGTACTTC	CASSPGTGQETQYF	14	TRBV5-1	TRBJ2-5	TRBD1	few
TGTGCCAGCAGCAGGTCAGGGGACAGCTATGGCTACACCTTC	CASSRSGDSYGYTF	14	TRBV16	TRBJ1-2	TRBD1	NA
TGTGCCAGCAGTTTAAAGGGGGGGGCGACTGAAGCTTTCTTT	CASSLKGGATEAFF	14	TRBV27	TRBJ1-1	NA	NA
TGTGCCAGCAGTGAGTGGCTAGCGGGAGCGGGAGAGACGCAGTATTTT	CASSEWLAGAGETQYF	16	TRBV6-1	TRBJ2-3	TRBD2	NA
TGTGCCAGCAGTGGCACAGGGGGGGTTGTCGGGGCCAACGTCCTGACTTTC	CASSGTGGVVGANVLTF	17	TRBV6-1	TRBJ2-6	NA	NA
TGCGCCAGCAGCCATTCAGCGGGAGGGACCTACGAGCAGTACTTC	CASSHSAGGTYEQYF	15	TRBV4-1	TRBJ2-7	TRBD2	NA
TGCGCCAGCAGCTTGGGTCGGACAGATTCTGGAAACACCATATATTTT	CASSLGRTDSGNTIYF	16	TRBV5-1	TRBJ1-3	NA	NA
TGTGCCAGCAGCTTAGGGCCCCGTATGAACACTGAAGCTTTCTTT	CASSLGPRMNTEAFF	15	TRBV7-6	TRBJ1-1	NA	NA
TGCGCCAGCAGCTTGGCCGACAGGGTGGAAGATGGCTACACCTTC	CASSLADRVEDGYTF	15	TRBV5-1	TRBJ1-2	TRBD1	NA